This T cell receptor beta chain was observed in a study of T cell changes during pregnancy in multiple sclerosis. Only in-frame clones appear in the TCRdb table, and some are missing; sequencing was by immunoSEQ multiplex PCR. The sample has approximately 50,000 clones, roughly 95% seen once. The V end was cut by 5 bases, the J end by 0 bases, with 9 bases between. The CDR3 spans 14 residues. Germline values: CDR1 SSHAT, CDR2 FNYEAQ (reference sequence). The V gene is TRBV7-7, the J gene TRBJ2-3; D unclear. The TCR comes from a female donor with multiple sclerosis, enrolled in a pregnancy study. The source material was CD4+ T cells from peripheral blood mononuclear cells, sampled in the third trimester of pregnancy. The CDR3 sequence: CASSPFSSTDTQYF. The CDR3, as DNA: TGTGCCAGCAGCCCGTTTTCGAGCACAGATACGCAGTATTTT.